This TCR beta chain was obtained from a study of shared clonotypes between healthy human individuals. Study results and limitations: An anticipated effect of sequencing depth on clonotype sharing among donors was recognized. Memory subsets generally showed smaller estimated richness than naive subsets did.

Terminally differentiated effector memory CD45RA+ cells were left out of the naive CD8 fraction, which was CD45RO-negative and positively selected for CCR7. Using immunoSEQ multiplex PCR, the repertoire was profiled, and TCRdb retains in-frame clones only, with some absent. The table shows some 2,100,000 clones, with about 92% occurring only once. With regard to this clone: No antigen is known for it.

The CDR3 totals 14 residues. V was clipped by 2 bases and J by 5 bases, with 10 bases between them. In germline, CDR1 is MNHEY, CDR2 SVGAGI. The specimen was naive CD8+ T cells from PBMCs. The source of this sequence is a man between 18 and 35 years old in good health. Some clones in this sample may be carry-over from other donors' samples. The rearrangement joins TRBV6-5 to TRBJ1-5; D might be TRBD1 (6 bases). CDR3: CASSYGAGDQPQHF. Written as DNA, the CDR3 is TGTGCCAGCAGTTACGGGGCAGGGGATCAGCCCCAGCATTTT.